This entry describes one T cell receptor beta chain. Its antigen is currently unknown. These data are taken from a study of CD8 T cells in ankylosing spondylitis. Overall study findings and caveats: From matched ankylosing spondylitis synovial fluid, disease-linked clones were reportedly recovered at significantly enriched levels. For ankylosing spondylitis blood, a TCR beta motif of 7 or 8 highly homologous variants appeared characteristic. Some motif variants were previously reported in reactive arthritis synovial fluid and blood.

Using its own MiXCR run on the 5' RACE reads, TCRdb lists one record per CDR3 protein. The table records approximately 200,000 distinct CDR3 sequences, 13% of them present only once. Germline loops: CDR1 SGHKS, CDR2 YYEKEE (reference sequence). The V gene lost 4 bases and the J gene lost 2 bases, with 13 bases spanning the gap. CDR3 size: 15 residues. The receptor's source is a male donor with ankylosing spondylitis or in good health (not recorded which). The sample was blood, either unsorted or a sorted T cell fraction (not recorded which). The chain joins TRBV5-5 to TRBJ1-5; no definite D call. The CDR3 reads CASSPVDARNQPQHF. In nucleotides, the CDR3 is TGTGCCAGCAGCCCTGTAGACGCCCGCAATCAGCCCCAGCATTTT.